This T cell receptor (beta chain) was sequenced during a study of T-cell reconstitution after alpha-beta-depleted transplantation in children. The CDR3 has 14 residues. V shed 1 base and J shed 7 bases, with 14 bases lying between them. Looked up from germline, CDR1 is SGHRS and CDR2 is YFSETQ. This sample's TCRbeta library carried unique molecular identifier barcodes. In TCRdb, the PCR reads were re-called with MiXCR into one record per CDR3 protein. The sample has 250,000 to 350,000 distinct CDR3 sequences, over 8% seen once. This receptor was taken from a human donor who donated a stem cell graft to a child with SCID. This chain links TRBV5-1 with TRBJ2-5; D might be TRBD1 (5 bases). Specimen: PBMCs from the stem cell graft donor, collected from the stem cell graft. The CDR3 DNA follows: TGCGCCAGCAGCTTGACAGTCCTGCAGGGGACCCAGTACTTC. Its protein is CASSLTVLQGTQYF.